Listed below are T cell receptor beta chains from one sample, sequenced in a study of human T cells and chemical hapten exposure. TCRdb passed the RACE reads through MiXCR, listing each CDR3 protein once. The table shows some 59,000 distinct CDR3 sequences, with about 10% occurring only once. The sequencing used whole blood, collected in connection with sensitization to the hapten diphenylcyclopropenone (DPC). Every receptor here comes from a woman aged 40-49 years with alopecia areata. Some clones in this sample may be carry-over from other donors' samples. The CDR3 runs from the conserved cysteine through the conserved F or W. The D gene is left open where the match is weak. Rows may omit the clone size; those that give it use once, few, many or a size class.

v_call,clone_size,d_call,j_call,cdr3_aa,cdr3_nt
TRBV5-4,many,NA,TRBJ2-1,CASSFPQGGSYNEQFF,TGTGCCAGCAGCTTCCCGCAGGGCGGCTCCTACAATGAGCAGTTCTTC
TRBV29-1,few,NA,TRBJ1-4,CSAANEKLFF,TGCAGCGCCGCTAATGAAAAACTGTTTTTT
TRBV7-2,many,TRBD2,TRBJ2-1,CASSLGGLVVNEQFF,TGTGCCAGCAGCTTGGGAGGACTAGTGGTCAATGAGCAGTTCTTC
TRBV7-2,NA,NA,TRBJ2-7,CASSLTGWGPSEQYF,TGTGCCAGCAGCCTAACGGGCTGGGGTCCGTCCGAGCAGTACTTC
TRBV5-1,many,TRBD2,TRBJ2-1,CASSFGLTPGTSRTSYNEQFF,TGCGCCAGCAGCTTTGGTCTAACCCCCGGGACTAGCAGAACTTCCTACAATGAGCAGTTCTTC
TRBV12-3/TRBV12-4,many,NA,TRBJ2-7,CASSWGHLGYEQYF,TGTGCCAGCAGTTGGGGACACCTTGGGTACGAGCAGTACTTC
TRBV29-1,NA,NA,TRBJ2-3,CSVEWRGADTQYF,TGCAGCGTTGAATGGCGGGGTGCAGATACGCAGTATTTT
TRBV2,many,NA,TRBJ2-2,CASSGASREITTGELFF,TGTGCCAGCAGTGGGGCCTCCAGGGAGATTACCACCGGGGAGCTGTTTTTT
TRBV6-5,few,TRBD1,TRBJ2-1,CASRQRDRAPFF,TGTGCCAGCAGACAGAGGGACAGGGCTCCGTTCTTC
TRBV12-3/TRBV12-4,few,NA,TRBJ2-3,CASEFSAAEDTQYF,TGTGCCAGCGAATTTTCAGCCGCCGAAGATACGCAGTATTTT
TRBV2,many,NA,TRBJ2-3,CASSGLPGTDTQYF,TGTGCCAGCAGTGGCCTGCCCGGCACAGATACGCAGTATTTT
TRBV28,NA,NA,TRBJ2-5,CASNQPGPAQETQYF,TGTGCCAGCAACCAACCTGGACCTGCTCAAGAGACCCAGTACTTC
TRBV3-1,few,NA,TRBJ1-5,CASSPTRGSNQPQHF,TGTGCCAGCAGCCCCACGAGGGGGAGCAATCAGCCCCAGCATTTT
TRBV27,many,NA,TRBJ2-1,CASSLGPTRNEQFF,TGTGCCAGCAGTTTGGGCCCAACTAGAAATGAGCAGTTCTTC
TRBV7-2,NA,TRBD2,TRBJ2-5,CASSLKRGGLETQYF,TGTGCCAGCAGCTTAAAGCGGGGGGGCCTTGAGACCCAGTACTTC
TRBV3-1,many,TRBD1,TRBJ1-2,CASSHRWDRGNGYTF,TGTGCCAGCAGCCACCGATGGGACAGGGGGAATGGCTACACCTTC
TRBV25-1,NA,NA,TRBJ2-1,CASSSWKFSGFSGYNEQFF,TGTGCCAGCAGTTCCTGGAAGTTCTCGGGATTCTCGGGCTACAATGAGCAGTTCTTC
TRBV29-1,NA,NA,TRBJ2-5,CSAGPRETQYF,TGCAGCGCGGGACCGAGAGAGACCCAGTACTTC
TRBV19,NA,NA,TRBJ2-7,CASSLTGRTYEQYF,TGTGCCAGTAGTTTGACAGGAAGAACCTACGAGCAGTACTTC
TRBV29-1,NA,NA,TRBJ1-3,CSVEQGGNTIYF,TGCAGCGTTGAGCAGGGTGGAAACACCATATATTTT
TRBV2,many,NA,TRBJ1-2,CASSFDRNYGYTF,TGTGCCAGCAGCTTCGACAGAAACTATGGCTACACCTTC
TRBV12-3/TRBV12-4,few,NA,TRBJ2-7,CASTLGGLSSYEQYF,TGTGCCAGCACCCTCGGGGGGCTGAGCTCCTACGAGCAGTACTTC
TRBV2,few,TRBD2,TRBJ2-1,CASSGPGLAGEGSYNEQFF,TGTGCCAGCAGCGGACCGGGACTAGCGGGGGAAGGCTCCTACAATGAGCAGTTCTTC
TRBV10-3,NA,TRBD2,TRBJ2-2,CATMGLAGTGELFF,TGTGCCACCATGGGACTAGCGGGTACCGGGGAGCTGTTTTTT
TRBV20-1,few,TRBD1,TRBJ2-7,CSARDLTGPEQYF,TGCAGTGCTAGAGATTTGACAGGGCCCGAGCAGTACTTC
TRBV7-2,NA,NA,TRBJ1-1,CASSGGWGEAFF,TGTGCCAGCAGCGGGGGTTGGGGAGAAGCTTTCTTT
TRBV29-1,NA,TRBD2,TRBJ2-7,CSASGGTVDYEQYF,TGCAGCGCCTCCGGGGGGACCGTGGACTACGAGCAGTACTTC
TRBV19,many,NA,TRBJ2-2,CASISRENTGELFF,TGTGCCAGTATTTCGCGGGAAAACACCGGGGAGCTGTTTTTT
TRBV7-9,many,TRBD2,TRBJ2-1,CASSELAGGLEQFF,TGTGCCAGCAGCGAGCTAGCGGGAGGACTTGAGCAGTTCTTC
TRBV11-2,many,TRBD2,TRBJ2-5,CASRPSGGEQTQYF,TGTGCCAGCAGGCCAAGCGGGGGGGAACAGACCCAGTACTTC
TRBV5-1,many,TRBD1,TRBJ2-1,CASSLRGQGNEQFF,TGCGCCAGCAGCTTGAGGGGACAGGGGAATGAGCAGTTCTTC
TRBV11-3,NA,TRBD1,TRBJ1-1,CASSPTGFGTEAFF,TGTGCCAGCAGCCCGACAGGGTTCGGCACTGAAGCTTTCTTT
TRBV19,NA,TRBD1,TRBJ2-7,CASSPDRVPYEQYF,TGTGCCAGTAGCCCGGACAGGGTTCCCTACGAGCAGTACTTC
TRBV14,NA,NA,TRBJ2-7,CASSQDLQAGQYF,TGTGCCAGCAGCCAAGATCTACAGGCGGGACAGTACTTC
TRBV5-6,few,TRBD1,TRBJ2-6,CASSFILLGTATSGANVLTF,TGTGCCAGCAGCTTCATCCTACTCGGGACAGCAACCTCTGGGGCCAACGTCCTGACTTTC
TRBV4-3,NA,NA,TRBJ1-1,CASSQGRSVEAFF,TGCGCCAGCAGCCAAGGGCGTAGCGTTGAGGCTTTCTTT
TRBV2,NA,NA,TRBJ1-1,CASRAGPNTEAFF,TGTGCCAGCAGGGCTGGGCCGAACACTGAAGCTTTCTTT
TRBV4-3,NA,TRBD2,TRBJ2-3,CASSQGLAGVADTQYF,TGCGCCAGCAGCCAAGGACTAGCGGGAGTGGCAGATACGCAGTATTTT
TRBV29-1,many,NA,TRBJ1-2,CSIHPTGVGYTF,TGCAGCATACACCCCACCGGGGTAGGCTACACCTTC